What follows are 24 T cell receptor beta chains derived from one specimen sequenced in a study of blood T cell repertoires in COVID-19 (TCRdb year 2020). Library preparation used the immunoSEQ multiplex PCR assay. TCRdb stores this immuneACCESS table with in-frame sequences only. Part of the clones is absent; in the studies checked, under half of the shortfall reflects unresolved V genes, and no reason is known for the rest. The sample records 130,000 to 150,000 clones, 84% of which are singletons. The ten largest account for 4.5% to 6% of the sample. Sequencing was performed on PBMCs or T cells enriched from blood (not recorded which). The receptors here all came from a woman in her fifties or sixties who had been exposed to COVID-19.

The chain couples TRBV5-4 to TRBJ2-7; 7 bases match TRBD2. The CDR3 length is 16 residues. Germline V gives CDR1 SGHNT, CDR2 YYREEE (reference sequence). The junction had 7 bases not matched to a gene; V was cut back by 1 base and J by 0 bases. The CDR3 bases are TGTGCCAGCAGCTTGCCCCGGGGAGGGCCCTCCTACGAGCAGTACTTC. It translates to CASSLPRGGPSYEQYF.

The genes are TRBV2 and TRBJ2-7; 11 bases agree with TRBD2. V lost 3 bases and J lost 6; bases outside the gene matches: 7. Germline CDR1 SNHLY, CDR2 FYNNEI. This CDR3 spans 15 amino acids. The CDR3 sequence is CASSERLTSGTEQYF. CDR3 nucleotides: TGTGCCAGCAGTGAGAGGTTGACTAGCGGGACCGAGCAGTACTTC. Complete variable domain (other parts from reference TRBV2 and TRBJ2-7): EPEVTQTPSHQVTQMGQEVILRCVPISNHLYFYWYRQILGQKVEFLVSFYNNEISEKSEIFDDQFSVERPDGSNFTLKIRSTKLEDSAMYFCASSERLTSGTEQYFGPGTRLTVT.

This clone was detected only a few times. For the CDR3, the DNA is TGTGCCAGCTACACGGCTCAGGTCTACGAGCAGTACTTC. Translated: CASYTAQVYEQYF. The chain is built from TRBV2 and TRBJ2-7; no reliable D call. V dropped 8 bases and J dropped 3 bases, with 14 bases sitting between them. This CDR3 is built from 13 residues. CDR1 and CDR2 from the germline V gene are SNHLY and FYNNEI.

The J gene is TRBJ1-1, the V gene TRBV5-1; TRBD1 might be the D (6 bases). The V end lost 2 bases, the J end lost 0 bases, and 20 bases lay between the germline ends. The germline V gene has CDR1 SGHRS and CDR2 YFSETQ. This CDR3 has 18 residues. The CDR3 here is CASSLIPPRRGMNTEAFF. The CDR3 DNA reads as TGCGCCAGCAGCTTAATACCCCCAAGAAGGGGGATGAACACTGAAGCTTTCTTT. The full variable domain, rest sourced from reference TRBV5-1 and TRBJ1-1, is KAGVTQTPRYLIKTRGQQVTLSCSPISGHRSVSWYQQTPGQGLQFLFEYFSETQRNKGNFPGRFSGRQFSNSRSEMNVSTLELGDSALYLCASSLIPPRRGMNTEAFFGQGTRLTVV.

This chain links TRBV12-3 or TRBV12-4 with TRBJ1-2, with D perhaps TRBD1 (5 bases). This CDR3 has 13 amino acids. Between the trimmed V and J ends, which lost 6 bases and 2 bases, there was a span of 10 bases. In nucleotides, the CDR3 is TGTGCCAGCAGGGCGGACAAGAACTATGGCTACACCTTC. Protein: CASRADKNYGYTF.

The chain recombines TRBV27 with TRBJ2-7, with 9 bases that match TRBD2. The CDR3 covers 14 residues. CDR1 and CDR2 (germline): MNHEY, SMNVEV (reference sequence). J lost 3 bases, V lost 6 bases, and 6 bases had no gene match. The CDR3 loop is CASRTSGVFYEQYF. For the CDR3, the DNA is TGTGCCAGCAGGACTAGCGGAGTCTTCTACGAGCAGTACTTC.

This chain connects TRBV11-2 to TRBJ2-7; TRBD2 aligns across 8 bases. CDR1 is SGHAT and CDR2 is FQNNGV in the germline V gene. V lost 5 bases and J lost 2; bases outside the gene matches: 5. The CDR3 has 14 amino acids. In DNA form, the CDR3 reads TGTGCCAGCAGCCGGGGGGGAGGAACCTACGAGCAGTACTTC. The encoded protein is CASSRGGGTYEQYF. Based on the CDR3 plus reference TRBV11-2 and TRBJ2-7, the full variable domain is EAGVAQSPRYKIIEKRQSVAFWCNPISGHATLYWYQQILGQGPKLLIQFQNNGVVDDSQLPKDRFSAERLKGVDSTLKIQPAKLEDSAVYLCASSRGGGTYEQYFGPGTRLTVT.

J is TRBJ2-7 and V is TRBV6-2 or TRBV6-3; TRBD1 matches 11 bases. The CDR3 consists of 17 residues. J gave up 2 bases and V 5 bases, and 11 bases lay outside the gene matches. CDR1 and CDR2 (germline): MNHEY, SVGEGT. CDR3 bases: TGTGCCAGCAGTATTCGGACAGGGGGCTACCCCCCCTACGAGCAGTACTTC. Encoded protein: CASSIRTGGYPPYEQYF.

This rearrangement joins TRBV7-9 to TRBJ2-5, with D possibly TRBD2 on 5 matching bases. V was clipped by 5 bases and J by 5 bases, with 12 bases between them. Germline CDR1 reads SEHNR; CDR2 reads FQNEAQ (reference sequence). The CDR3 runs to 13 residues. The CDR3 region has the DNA TGTGCCAGCAGCACCCCCCGCGGGGAGACCCAGTACTTC. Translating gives CASSTPRGETQYF.

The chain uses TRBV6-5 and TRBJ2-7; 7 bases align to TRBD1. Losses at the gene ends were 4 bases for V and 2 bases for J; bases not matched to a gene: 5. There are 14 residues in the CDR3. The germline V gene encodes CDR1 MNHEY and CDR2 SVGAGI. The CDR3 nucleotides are TGTGCCAGCAGTTCACAGGGGCGAACCTACGAGCAGTACTTC. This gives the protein CASSSQGRTYEQYF.

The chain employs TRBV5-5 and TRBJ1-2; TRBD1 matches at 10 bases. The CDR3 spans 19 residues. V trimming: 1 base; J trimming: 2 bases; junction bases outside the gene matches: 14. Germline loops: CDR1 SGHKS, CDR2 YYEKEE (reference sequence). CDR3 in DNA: TGTGCCAGCAGCTTGTCCGATCCTCGATGGACAGGGGGGAACTATGGCTACACCTTC. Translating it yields CASSLSDPRWTGGNYGYTF.

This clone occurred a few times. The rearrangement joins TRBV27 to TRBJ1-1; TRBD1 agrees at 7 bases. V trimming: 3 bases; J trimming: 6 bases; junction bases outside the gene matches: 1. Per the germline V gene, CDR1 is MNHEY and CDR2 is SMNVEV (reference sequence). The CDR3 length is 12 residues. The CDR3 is CASSFTGAEAFF. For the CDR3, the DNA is TGTGCCAGCAGTTTCACAGGGGCTGAAGCTTTCTTT.

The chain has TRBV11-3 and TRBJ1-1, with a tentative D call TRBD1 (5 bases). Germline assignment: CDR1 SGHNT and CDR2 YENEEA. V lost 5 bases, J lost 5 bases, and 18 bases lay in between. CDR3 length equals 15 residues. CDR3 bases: TGTGCCAGCAGCCCCACCACCAGGGAGGGTACTGAAGCTTTCTTT. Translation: CASSPTTREGTEAFF.

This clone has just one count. CDR3 in DNA: TGTGCCAGCTCAAGGGGGTCCCCCAGCACAGATACGCAGTATTTT. It translates to CASSRGSPSTDTQYF. The genes are TRBV25-1 and TRBJ2-3, with TRBD1 as a possible D gene (6 bases). Germline V gives CDR1 MGHDK, CDR2 SYGVNS. V shed 8 bases and J shed 0 bases, with 15 bases lying between them. The CDR3 loop spans 15 amino acids.

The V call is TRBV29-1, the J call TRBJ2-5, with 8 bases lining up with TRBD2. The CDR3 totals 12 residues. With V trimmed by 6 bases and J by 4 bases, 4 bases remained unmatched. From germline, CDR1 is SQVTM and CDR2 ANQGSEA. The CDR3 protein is CSVGGGGETQYF. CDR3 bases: TGCAGCGTCGGGGGGGGAGGAGAGACCCAGTACTTC.

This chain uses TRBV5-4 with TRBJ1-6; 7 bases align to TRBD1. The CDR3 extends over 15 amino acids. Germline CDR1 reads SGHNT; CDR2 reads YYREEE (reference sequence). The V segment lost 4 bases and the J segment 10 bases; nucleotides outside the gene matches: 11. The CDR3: CASSAAGGLTSPLHF. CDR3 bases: TGTGCCAGCAGCGCTGCAGGGGGTCTAACCTCACCCCTCCACTTT. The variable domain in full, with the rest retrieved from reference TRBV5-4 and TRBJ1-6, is ETGVTQSPTHLIKTRGQQVTLRCSSQSGHNTVSWYQQALGQGPQFIFQYYREEENGRGNFPPRFSGLQFPNYSSELNVNALELDDSALYLCASSAAGGLTSPLHFGNGTRLTVT.

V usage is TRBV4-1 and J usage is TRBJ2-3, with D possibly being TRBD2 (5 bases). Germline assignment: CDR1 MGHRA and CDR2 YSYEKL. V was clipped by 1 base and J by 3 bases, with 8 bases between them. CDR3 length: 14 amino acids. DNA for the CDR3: TGCGCCAGCAGCCAAGGGGCGGGTACAGATACGCAGTATTTT. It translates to CASSQGAGTDTQYF.

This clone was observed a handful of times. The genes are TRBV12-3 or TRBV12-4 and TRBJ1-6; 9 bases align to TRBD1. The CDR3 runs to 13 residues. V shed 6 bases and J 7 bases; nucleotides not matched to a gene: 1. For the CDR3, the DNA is TGTGCCAGCAGCGACAGGGGGAATTCACCCCTCCACTTT. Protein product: CASSDRGNSPLHF.

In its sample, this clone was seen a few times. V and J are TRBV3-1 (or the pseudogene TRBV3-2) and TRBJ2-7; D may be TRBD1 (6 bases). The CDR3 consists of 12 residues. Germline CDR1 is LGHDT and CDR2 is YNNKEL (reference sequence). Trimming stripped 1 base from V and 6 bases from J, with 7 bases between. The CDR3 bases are TGTGCCAGCAGCCAAGGAGGGGGCGAGCAGTACTTC. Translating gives CASSQGGGEQYF.

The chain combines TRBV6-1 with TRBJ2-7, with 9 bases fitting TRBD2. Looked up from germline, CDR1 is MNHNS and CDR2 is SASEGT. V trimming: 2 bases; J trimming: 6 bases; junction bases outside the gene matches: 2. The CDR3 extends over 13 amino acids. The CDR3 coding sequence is TGTGCCAGCAGTGAACTAGCGGGAAGCGAGCAGTACTTC. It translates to CASSELAGSEQYF.

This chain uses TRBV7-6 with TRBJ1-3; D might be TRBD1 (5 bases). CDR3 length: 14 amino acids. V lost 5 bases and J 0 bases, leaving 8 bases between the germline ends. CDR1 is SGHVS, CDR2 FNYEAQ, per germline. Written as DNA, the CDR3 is TGTGCCAGCAGCCCCAGGGACTCTGGAAACACCATATATTTT. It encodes CASSPRDSGNTIYF.

CDR3 loop: CASSPTTGSPQETQYF. In nucleotides, the CDR3 is TGTGCCAGCAGCCCTACGACAGGTAGCCCCCAAGAGACCCAGTACTTC. The chain links TRBV5-5 to TRBJ2-5, with D possibly matching TRBD1 (6 bases). CDR3 length: 16 residues. Trimming removed 4 bases at V and 1 base at J, with 17 bases between. The germline V gene encodes CDR1 SGHKS and CDR2 YYEKEE (reference sequence).

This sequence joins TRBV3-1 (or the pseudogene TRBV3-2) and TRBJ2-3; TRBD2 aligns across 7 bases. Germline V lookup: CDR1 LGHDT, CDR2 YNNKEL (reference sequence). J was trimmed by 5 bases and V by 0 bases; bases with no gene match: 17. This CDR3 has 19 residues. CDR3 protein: CASSQDSLRLAPTGDTQYF. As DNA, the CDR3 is TGTGCCAGCAGCCAAGATAGCCTACGACTAGCTCCCACTGGAGATACGCAGTATTTT.

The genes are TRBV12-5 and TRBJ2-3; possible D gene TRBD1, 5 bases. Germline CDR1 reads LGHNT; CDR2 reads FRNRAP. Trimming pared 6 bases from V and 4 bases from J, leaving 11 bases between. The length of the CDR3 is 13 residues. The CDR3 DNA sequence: TGTGCTAGTGGCCCCAAGGGGCCAGATACGCAGTATTTT. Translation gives CASGPKGPDTQYF. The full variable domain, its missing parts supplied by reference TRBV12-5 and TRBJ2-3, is DARVTQTPRHKVTEMGQEVTMRCQPILGHNTVFWYRQTMMQGLELLAYFRNRAPLDDSGMPKDRFSAEMPDATLATLKIQPSEPRDSAVYFCASGPKGPDTQYFGPGTRLTVL.